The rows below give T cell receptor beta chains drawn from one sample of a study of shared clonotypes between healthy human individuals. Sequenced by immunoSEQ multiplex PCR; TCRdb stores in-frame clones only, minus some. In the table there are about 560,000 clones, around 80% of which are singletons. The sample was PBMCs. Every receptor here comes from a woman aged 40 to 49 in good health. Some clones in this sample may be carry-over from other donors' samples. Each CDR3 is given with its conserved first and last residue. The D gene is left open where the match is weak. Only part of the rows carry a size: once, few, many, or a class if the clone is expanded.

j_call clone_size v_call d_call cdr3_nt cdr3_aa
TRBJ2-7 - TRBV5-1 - TGCGCCAGCAGCTTTATCGAGCAGTACTTC CASSFIEQYF
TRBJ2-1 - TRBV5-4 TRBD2 TGTGCCAGCAGCTTGGGGAGCGGGAGTTACAATGAGCAGTTCTTC CASSLGSGSYNEQFF
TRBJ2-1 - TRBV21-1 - TGTGCCGGACCCTCGGGACTAGCGGACAATGAGCAGTTCTTC CAGPSGLADNEQFF
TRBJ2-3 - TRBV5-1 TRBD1 TGCGCCAGCGCTGTGGGACAGGGACGCACAGATACGCAGTATTTT CASAVGQGRTDTQYF
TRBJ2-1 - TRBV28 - TGTGCCAGCAGTTTTCGGAGTAGGTACTCGACTCGGAGCTCCTACAATGAGCAGTTCTTC CASSFRSRYSTRSSYNEQFF
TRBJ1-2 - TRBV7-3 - TGTGCCAGCGGGGGGTACTATGGCTACACCTTC CASGGYYGYTF
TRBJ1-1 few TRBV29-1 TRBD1 TGCAGCGTTGAGACGATTGGACAGGGAGGCACTGAAGCTTTCTTT CSVETIGQGGTEAFF
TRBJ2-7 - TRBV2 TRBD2 TGTGCCAGCACCCCAGTGAGTACTAGCGGGGGGCTCTCCTACGAGCAGTACTTC CASTPVSTSGGLSYEQYF
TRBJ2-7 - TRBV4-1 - TGCGCCAGCAGCCAAGTTTTCGGCTCCTACGAGCAGTACTTC CASSQVFGSYEQYF
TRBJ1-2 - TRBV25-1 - TGTGCCAGCAGTGAATATTTGTATGGCTACACCTTC CASSEYLYGYTF
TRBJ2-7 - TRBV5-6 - TGTGCCAGCAGCTTCGGGCAGGGGCTGAGGGAGCAGTACTTC CASSFGQGLREQYF
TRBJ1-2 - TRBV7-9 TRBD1 TGTGCCAGCAGCTTATTGGGGACAGAAAGAGGCTACACCTTC CASSLLGTERGYTF
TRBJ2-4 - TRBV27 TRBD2 TGTGCCAGCTCAAGGGGGGGGACTAGCGGGAGGAAGGGCATTCAGTACTTC CASSRGGTSGRKGIQYF
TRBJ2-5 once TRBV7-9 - TGTGCCAGCAGCTTCCGGGGGTTGGTAGCCCAAGAGACCCAGTACTTC CASSFRGLVAQETQYF
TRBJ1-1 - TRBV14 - TGTGCCAGCAGCCCAAGGGTTGCGTGGTCTACTGAAGCTTTCTTT CASSPRVAWSTEAFF
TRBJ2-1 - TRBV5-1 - TGCGCCAGCAGCTTCCTAGCGCCGGGGGATGAGCAGTTCTTC CASSFLAPGDEQFF
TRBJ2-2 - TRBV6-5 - TGTGCCAGCAGCCCCGGTGTTGCGGTAACCGGGGAGCTGTTTTTT CASSPGVAVTGELFF
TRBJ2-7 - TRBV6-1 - TGTGCCAGCAGTGGATCCCCGGGGCCCTACGAGCAGTACTTC CASSGSPGPYEQYF
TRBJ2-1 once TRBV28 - TGTGCCAGCAGTTCCCCGACTAGAATAACTGAGCAGTTCTTC CASSSPTRITEQFF
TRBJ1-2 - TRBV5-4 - TGTGCCAGCAGCTTGGTCGGGACAAGTAACTATGGCTACACCTTC CASSLVGTSNYGYTF
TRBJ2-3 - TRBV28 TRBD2 TGTGCCAGCAGTTGGCCCGGGACTAGCGGCACAGATACGCAGTATTTT CASSWPGTSGTDTQYF
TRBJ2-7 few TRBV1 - TGCACCAGCAGCCCGGACAGGCCCGCCTACGAGCAGTACTTC CTSSPDRPAYEQYF
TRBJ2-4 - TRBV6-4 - TGTGCCAGCAGTGGGGAACAGGGTAGGGGGGCCAAAAACATTCAGTACTTC CASSGEQGRGAKNIQYF
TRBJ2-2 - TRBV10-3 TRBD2 TGTGCCATCTCGCCTCTAGCGGGAGCTGGCACCGGGGAGCTGTTTTTT CAISPLAGAGTGELFF
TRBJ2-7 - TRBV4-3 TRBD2 TGCGCCAGCAGCCAAGTGCTCCCGGGTAGCGGGAGCTACGAGCAGTACTTC CASSQVLPGSGSYEQYF
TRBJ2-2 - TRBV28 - TGTGCCAGCAGTTTGGGGGGGCTGAACGGGGAGCTGTTTTTT CASSLGGLNGELFF
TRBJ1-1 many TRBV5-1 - TGCGCCAGCAGCTTGGAAGTCAGGGACCTCGCTTTCTTT CASSLEVRDLAFF
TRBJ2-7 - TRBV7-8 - TGTGCCAGCAGCTTTATCCCCTCCTACGAGCAGTACTTC CASSFIPSYEQYF
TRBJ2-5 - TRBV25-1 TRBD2 TGTGCCAGCAGTGAATGGGAGGGCAGGACCCAGAGGGAGACCCAGTACTTC CASSEWEGRTQRETQYF
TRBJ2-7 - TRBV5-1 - TGCGCCAGCAGCACACAGGGTTTCCACGAGCAGTACTTC CASSTQGFHEQYF
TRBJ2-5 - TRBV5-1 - TGCGCCAGCAGCTTGGGGCAGGGGGGAAAAGAGACCCAGTACTTC CASSLGQGGKETQYF
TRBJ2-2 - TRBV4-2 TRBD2 TGTGCCAGCAGCCAAGTTTCTAGCGGATCCACCGGGGAGCTGTTTTTT CASSQVSSGSTGELFF
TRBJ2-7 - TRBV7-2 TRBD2 TGTGCCAGCGGGGGAGGGTCGCCTACCTACGAGCAGTACTTC CASGGGSPTYEQYF
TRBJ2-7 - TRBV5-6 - TGTGCCAGCAGCTTACGGACAGTTCCCTACGAGCAGTACTTC CASSLRTVPYEQYF
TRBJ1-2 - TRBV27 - TGTGCCAGCAGTTGGCGGAGGGGGGCGGGAGGCTACACCTTC CASSWRRGAGGYTF
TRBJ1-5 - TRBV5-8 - TGTGCCAGCAGCTTAGGTGGGGTCTGGAGCAATCAGCCCCAGCATTTT CASSLGGVWSNQPQHF
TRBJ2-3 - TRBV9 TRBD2 TGTGCCAGCAGCGCGACGGGACTAGCGGGCACAGATACGCAGTATTTT CASSATGLAGTDTQYF
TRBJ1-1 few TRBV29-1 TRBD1 TGCAGCGTTCGACAGGGCGTTTACACTGAAGCTTTCTTT CSVRQGVYTEAFF
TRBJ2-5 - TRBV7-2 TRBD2 TGTGCCAGCAGCTTAAATAGTGGAGCGGGACGAGAGACCCAGTACTTC CASSLNSGAGRETQYF
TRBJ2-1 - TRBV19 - TGTGCCAGTAGTACGTTGCAGCAGAGCAATGAGCAGTTCTTC CASSTLQQSNEQFF
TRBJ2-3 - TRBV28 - TGTGCCAGCAGTTCGGGGAGGGATACGCAGTATTTT CASSSGRDTQYF
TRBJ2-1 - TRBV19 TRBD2 TGTGCCAGTAGTTTTGCGGCGGGAGTCGTGGGTGAGCAGTTCTTC CASSFAAGVVGEQFF
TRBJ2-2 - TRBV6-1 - TGTGCCAGCAGATCATTTGCGGACAACACCGGGGAGCTGTTTTTT CASRSFADNTGELFF
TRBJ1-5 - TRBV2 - TGTGCCAGCAGTGAAGCGCTTAACTCGGGTCGGAATCAGCCCCAGCATTTT CASSEALNSGRNQPQHF
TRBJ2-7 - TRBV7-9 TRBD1 TGTGCCAGCAGCTTAGCAGTGAGAACAGGGGGACTGGGGCCCTACGAGCAGTACTTC CASSLAVRTGGLGPYEQYF
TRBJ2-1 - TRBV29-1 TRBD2 TGCAGCGTTGGACTAGCGGAATACAATGAGCAGTTCTTC CSVGLAEYNEQFF
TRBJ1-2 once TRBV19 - TGTGCCAGTAGGCCATATGAGAGAAACTATGGCTACACCTTC CASRPYERNYGYTF
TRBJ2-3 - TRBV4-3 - TGCGCCAGCAGCCAAGCCCCGGACTGGATTGGCACAGATACGCAGTATTTT CASSQAPDWIGTDTQYF
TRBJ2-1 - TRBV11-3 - TGTGCCAGCAGCTTAGTTGGTCTGGGCAATGAGCAGTTCTTC CASSLVGLGNEQFF
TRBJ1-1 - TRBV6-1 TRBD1 TGTGCCAGCAGAGAGAACAGGGGACCTTGGGCTTTCTTT CASRENRGPWAFF
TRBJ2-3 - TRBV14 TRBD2 TGTGCCAGCAGCCGACTAGCGGGATTTGCAGATACGCAGTATTTT CASSRLAGFADTQYF
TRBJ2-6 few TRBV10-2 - TGCGCCAGCAGCTTAAAAACTAGCTCTGGGGCCAACGTCCTGACTTTC CASSLKTSSGANVLTF